The 2 T cell receptor beta chains below come from one sample, sequenced in a study of cytomegalovirus exposure and HLA in healthy donors. Primers included in the PCR were 60 Vbeta and 13 Jbeta primers. Sequenced by immunoSEQ multiplex PCR; TCRdb stores in-frame clones only, minus some. The table includes more than 65,000 clones, around three quarters detected once. Sample: PBMCs. These receptors came from a man aged 35 to 55 in good health and CMV-seronegative.

V gene TRBV7-9 combines with J gene TRBJ2-5; D possibly corresponds to TRBD2 (5 bases). Trimming shortened V by 2 bases and J by 1 base, and 8 bases separated the two germline ends. The germline gives CDR1 SEHNR, CDR2 FQNEAQ (reference sequence). CDR3 length: 14 amino acids. In nucleotides, the CDR3 is TGTGCCAGCAGCTTAACCCGGGGCCAAGAGACCCAGTACTTC. This gives the protein CASSLTRGQETQYF.

The chain combines TRBV27 with TRBJ2-7; TRBD1 might be the D (6 bases). Germline-derived CDR1 and CDR2 are MNHEY and SMNVEV (reference sequence). The CDR3 is 13 residues long. V lost 6 bases to trimming and J lost 7 bases, with 16 bases between them. In DNA, the CDR3 is TGTGCCAGCAGCCGCGGAACAGGGCGTGAGCAGTACTTC. Translating gives CASSRGTGREQYF.